Presented here are 18 T cell receptor beta chains from one specimen sequenced in a study of T cell responses to AZD1222 COVID-19 vaccine. This table comes from immunoSEQ multiplex PCR, and its TCRdb copy is limited to in-frame clones, with some not included. The sample includes about 86,000 clones, roughly 90% of them seen just once. The starting material was peripheral blood, obtained 28 days after the second AZD1222 dose. These receptors were collected from an adult who received the AZD1222 COVID-19 vaccine.

The chain joins TRBV18 to TRBJ1-2; D gene unclear. V gave up 2 bases and J gave up 7 bases, with 14 bases separating them. Germline values: CDR1 KGHSH, CDR2 LQKENI. This CDR3 is built from 14 residues. This CDR3 is CASSPGAPRGGYTF. The CDR3 region has the DNA TGTGCCAGCTCACCAGGAGCCCCCCGGGGTGGCTACACCTTC.

The chain carries TRBV12-3 or TRBV12-4 and TRBJ2-7; D remains unclear. Trimming cost V 3 bases and J 4 bases, with 10 bases left between them. The CDR3 consists of 13 residues. CDR3 sequence reads: CASSLSLGYEQYF. DNA of the CDR3: TGTGCCAGCAGTTTGTCTCTCGGATACGAGCAGTACTTC.

The chain employs TRBV12-3 or TRBV12-4 and TRBJ1-1; D not certain. V was pared by 3 bases and J by 5 bases, with 10 bases between. This CDR3 is 13 amino acids long. Here the CDR3 DNA reads TGTGCCAGCAGTTTCGGATTGGGAACTGAAGCTTTCTTT. Its protein product is CASSFGLGTEAFF.

CDR3 nucleotides: TGTGCCAGTAGTATAACAGGGGGCACCGGGGAGCTGTTTTTT. Its protein product is CASSITGGTGELFF. The rearrangement joins TRBV19 to TRBJ2-2; 8 bases align to TRBD1. V dropped 2 bases and J dropped 4; count of bases not matched to a gene: 0. This CDR3 comprises 14 residues. Germline V gene sequence: CDR1 LNHDA, CDR2 SQIVND (reference sequence).

V and J are TRBV10-3 and TRBJ1-5; no clear D. Trimming removed 2 bases at V and 9 bases at J, with 11 bases between. Looked up from germline, CDR1 is ENHRY and CDR2 is SYGVKD. The length of the CDR3 is 13 residues. Written as DNA, the CDR3 is TGTGCCATCAGTGAGGTAGGCATCCCGCCCCAGCATTTT. Its translation is CAISEVGIPPQHF.

V and J are TRBV28 and TRBJ2-7; D is perhaps TRBD1 (6 bases). Trimming removed 11 bases at V and 6 bases at J, with 32 bases between. Looked up from germline, CDR1 is MDHEN and CDR2 is SYDVKM. The CDR3 covers 17 residues. The DNA of the CDR3 is TGTGCCGGGCACCAAGAAAATCTACAGGGTTCCCCAAGCGAGCAGTACTTC. This sequence encodes CAGHQENLQGSPSEQYF.

The CDR3 loop is CASSPFGGANTGELFF. The CDR3 DNA reads TGCGCCAGCAGCCCCTTCGGCGGAGCGAACACCGGGGAGCTGTTTTTT. The chain employs TRBV5-1 and TRBJ2-2; the D is unclear. The CDR3 consists of 16 residues. Germline assignment: CDR1 SGHRS and CDR2 YFSETQ. Trimming cost V 4 bases and J 0 bases, with 13 bases left between them.

The CDR3 DNA reads as TGTGCCAGCAGCAAAGTCTGGCGGGGACATCAGCCCCAGCATTTT. Protein: CASSKVWRGHQPQHF. V gene TRBV21-1 combines with J gene TRBJ1-5. TRBV21-1 is labeled a pseudogene. The CDR3 is 15 amino acids.

The CDR3, as DNA: TGTGCCAGCCGGGGACAGGCAACGAACACCGGGGAGCTGTTTTTT. It codes for CASRGQATNTGELFF. The chain carries TRBV25-1 and TRBJ2-2; 8 bases are shared with TRBD1. The CDR3 has 15 amino acids. The trim removed 8 bases at V and 0 bases at J, leaving 5 bases unmatched. Germline V gives CDR1 MGHDK, CDR2 SYGVNS.

This chain connects TRBV15 to TRBJ2-1, with TRBD2 as a possible D gene (5 bases). The germline CDR1 and CDR2 sequences are LNHNV and YYDKDF (reference sequence). Trimming pared 0 bases from V and 7 bases from J, leaving 16 bases between. There are 16 residues in the CDR3. CDR3 region: CATSRDRASLRNEQFF. The CDR3 nucleotides are TGTGCCACCAGCAGAGATAGGGCTAGCTTAAGGAATGAGCAGTTCTTC.

This clone was picked up one time. The chain employs TRBV6-1 and TRBJ2-6, with D perhaps matching TRBD2 (6 bases). Germline lookup yields CDR1 MNHNS and CDR2 SASEGT. Deletions cut 4 bases from V and 0 bases from J, with 10 bases between. The length of the CDR3 is 16 residues. CDR3 protein: CASSASGSSGANVLTF. The CDR3 DNA reads as TGTGCCAGCAGTGCCTCCGGGAGCTCTGGGGCCAACGTCCTGACTTTC.

This rearrangement joins TRBV4-1 to TRBJ1-4, with D perhaps TRBD1 (5 bases). Per germline, CDR1 MGHRA and CDR2 YSYEKL. The CDR3 spans 17 residues. The V gene lost 3 bases and the J gene lost 0 bases, with 14 bases spanning the gap. The CDR3 is CASSQGPRQPTNEKLFF. CDR3 coding DNA: TGCGCCAGCAGCCAGGGCCCTAGACAGCCAACTAATGAAAAACTGTTTTTT.

V usage is TRBV30 and J usage is TRBJ1-3; D is ambiguous. Germline V gene lookup returns CDR1 GTSNPN and CDR2 SVGIG (reference sequence). The length of the CDR3 is 13 residues. Trimming cost V 2 bases and J 4 bases, with 9 bases left between them. CDR3 sequence (DNA): TGTGCCTGGAGTTATGGACGGGGAAACACCATATATTTT. Protein sequence: CAWSYGRGNTIYF. Based on the CDR3 plus reference TRBV30 and TRBJ1-3, the full variable domain is SQTIHQWPATLVQPVGSPLSLECTVEGTSNPNLYWYRQAAGRGLQLLFYSVGIGQISSEVPQNLSASRPQDRQFILSSKKLLLSDSGFYLCAWSYGRGNTIYFGEGSWLTVV.

This clone was recorded once. The J gene is TRBJ2-7, the V gene TRBV6-5; 9 bases match TRBD2. The CDR3 contains 15 residues. CDR1 is MNHEY, CDR2 SVGAGI, per germline. The V gene end was trimmed by 6 bases and the J gene end by 6 bases; junction bases not matched to a gene: 12. Here the CDR3 reads CASRKSGGGALEQYF. The CDR3 nucleotides read TGTGCCAGCAGAAAATCCGGCGGGGGGGCCCTCGAGCAGTACTTC.

V usage is TRBV18 and J usage is TRBJ2-1, with D uncertain. Per the germline V gene, CDR1 is KGHSH and CDR2 is LQKENI. CDR3 length equals 12 residues. The V end was cut by 3 bases, the J end by 9 bases, with 9 bases between. The CDR3 DNA follows: TGTGCCAGCTCACCTTCCGCGGCTGAGCAGTTCTTC. Translating gives CASSPSAAEQFF.

This clone was counted once. The chain employs TRBV13 and TRBJ2-1, with D possibly being TRBD2 (5 bases). V was cut by 3 bases and J by 7 bases, with 10 bases left in between. The germline gives CDR1 PRHDT, CDR2 FYEKMQ (reference sequence). The CDR3 has 13 amino acids. This CDR3 reads CASSLVSGNEQFF. In nucleotides, the CDR3 is TGTGCCAGCAGCTTGGTCTCGGGGAATGAGCAGTTCTTC.

V is TRBV6-1 and J is TRBJ1-4; D perhaps matches TRBD1 (5 bases). This CDR3 spans 14 amino acids. Trimming left V 1 base short and J 8 bases short, with 11 bases between. Germline CDR1 MNHNS, CDR2 SASEGT. CDR3 protein: CASSEVGWDEKLFF. CDR3 bases: TGTGCCAGCAGTGAAGTAGGCTGGGACGAAAAACTGTTTTTT.

The chain employs TRBV28 and TRBJ1-2; no definite D call. The CDR3 has 12 amino acids. V was pared by 2 bases and J by 7 bases, with 8 bases between. CDR1 is MDHEN, CDR2 SYDVKM, per germline. CDR3 DNA: TGTGCCAGCAGTTTACAAGGGAGTGGCTACACCTTC. Translated: CASSLQGSGYTF.